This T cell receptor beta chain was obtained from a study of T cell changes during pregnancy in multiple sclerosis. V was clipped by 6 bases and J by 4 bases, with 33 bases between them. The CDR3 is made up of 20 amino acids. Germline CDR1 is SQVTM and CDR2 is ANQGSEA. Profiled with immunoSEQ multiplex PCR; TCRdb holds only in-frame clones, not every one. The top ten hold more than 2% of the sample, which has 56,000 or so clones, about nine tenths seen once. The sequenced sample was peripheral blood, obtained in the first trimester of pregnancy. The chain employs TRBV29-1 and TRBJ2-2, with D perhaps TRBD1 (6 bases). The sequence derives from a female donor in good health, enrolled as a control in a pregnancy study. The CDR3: CSVMKGVLGRKLASTGELFF. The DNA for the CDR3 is TGCAGCGTAATGAAGGGGGTACTGGGCCGTAAATTAGCGAGCACCGGGGAGCTGTTTTTT.